This passage covers 30 T cell receptor beta chains from one sample sequenced in a study of blood T cell repertoires in COVID-19. Produced via immunoSEQ multiplex PCR; TCRdb's table is partial and in-frame only. The repertoire includes roughly 92,000 clones, around 87% of them detected once, and 4.5% to 5.5% sits in the top ten. The sequenced sample was peripheral blood. These receptors were collected from an elderly woman with acute or convalescent COVID-19.

The chain has TRBV5-1 and TRBJ2-7; D may be TRBD2 (6 bases). The ends were cut back, 2 bases at V and 3 bases at J, with 9 bases in the middle. Germline CDR1 and CDR2: SGHRS and YFSETQ. The CDR3 totals 13 residues. The CDR3 loop reads CASSFGGSYEQYF. CDR3 bases: TGCGCCAGCAGCTTCGGGGGTAGCTACGAGCAGTACTTC.

The genes are TRBV6-5 and TRBJ1-5; TRBD1 might be the D (5 bases). Germline-derived CDR1 and CDR2 are MNHEY and SVGAGI. V lost 6 bases and J lost 5, with 17 bases in between. The CDR3 is made up of 15 amino acids. DNA of the CDR3: TGTGCCAGCAGCGCCGTCTTTGGGGGGGATCAGCCCCAGCATTTT. Amino acids: CASSAVFGGDQPQHF.

The chain carries TRBV19 and TRBJ1-1; the D is unclear. This CDR3 has 14 amino acids. The V end was cut by 2 bases, the J end by 0 bases, with 7 bases between. Germline CDR1 reads LNHDA; CDR2 reads SQIVND (reference sequence). The CDR3 coding sequence is TGTGCCAGTAGTATATCACACATGAACACTGAAGCTTTCTTT. Its translation is CASSISHMNTEAFF.

DNA of the CDR3: TGTGCCAGTAGTATTGGGACTAGCGGGGGCCAAGAGACCCAGTACTTC. Translating gives CASSIGTSGGQETQYF. The chain combines TRBV19 with TRBJ2-5, with TRBD2 matching 14 bases. CDR3 length equals 16 residues. The trim removed 3 bases at V and 1 base at J, leaving 1 base unmatched. The germline gives CDR1 LNHDA, CDR2 SQIVND (reference sequence).

The chain links TRBV6-5 to TRBJ1-2, with a weak D call TRBD1 (6 bases). The CDR3 loop spans 15 amino acids. Trimming pared 2 bases from V and 0 bases from J, leaving 10 bases between. Germline V CDR1 and CDR2: MNHEY, SVGAGI. The CDR3 here is CASSYTGTTNYGYTF. CDR3 sequence (DNA): TGTGCCAGCAGTTACACCGGGACAACTAACTATGGCTACACCTTC.

V is TRBV27 and J is TRBJ2-6; perhaps TRBD1 as D (6 bases). Germline CDR1 and CDR2: MNHEY and SMNVEV (reference sequence). CDR3 length: 16 amino acids. Trimming cost V 5 bases and J 0 bases, with 11 bases left between them. The CDR3 DNA reads TGTGCCAGCAGTCGACAGGACCTCTCTGGGGCCAACGTCCTGACTTTC. Its translation: CASSRQDLSGANVLTF.

The chain recombines TRBV2 with TRBJ1-4; 10 bases align to TRBD1. CDR3 size: 13 residues. Germline V gene lookup returns CDR1 SNHLY and CDR2 FYNNEI. V lost 8 bases, J lost 8 bases, and 5 bases stayed unmatched. CDR3 in amino acids: CASRGTGVEKLFF. CDR3 DNA: TGTGCCAGCCGCGGGACAGGGGTAGAAAAACTGTTTTTT.

The chain combines TRBV27 with TRBJ2-7; 7 bases agree with TRBD1. CDR1 is MNHEY and CDR2 is SMNVEV in the germline V gene (reference sequence). CDR3 length equals 12 residues. Losses at the gene ends were 6 bases for V and 7 bases for J; bases not matched to a gene: 6. The chain's CDR3 is CASRTGPSEQYF. The CDR3 DNA reads TGTGCCAGCAGGACAGGGCCCTCGGAGCAGTACTTC.

J is TRBJ2-7 and V is TRBV6-5; 10 bases are a match to TRBD1. In germline, CDR1 is MNHEY, CDR2 SVGAGI. Trimming removed 2 bases from V and 4 bases from J; junction bases left unmatched: 8. This CDR3 contains 16 residues. The CDR3 sequence is CASSYPSGTGDYEQYF. Here the CDR3 DNA reads TGTGCCAGCAGTTACCCATCCGGGACAGGGGATTACGAGCAGTACTTC.

The chain recombines TRBV19 with TRBJ2-7; the D is unclear. Germline V gene sequence: CDR1 LNHDA, CDR2 SQIVND (reference sequence). The germline V and J ends were trimmed by 5 bases and 1 base, with 12 bases remaining between them. The CDR3 consists of 14 residues. The CDR3 protein is CASSSRPGSYEQYF. CDR3 nucleotide sequence: TGTGCCAGTAGTTCTCGACCAGGATCCTACGAGCAGTACTTC.

The chain links TRBV19 to TRBJ2-7; D perhaps matches TRBD2 (6 bases). The CDR3 contains 12 residues. The V and J ends lost 3 bases and 7 bases respectively, with 10 bases between them. Germline V gene data show CDR1 as LNHDA and CDR2 as SQIVND (reference sequence). The chain's CDR3 is CASSIGGNEQYF. CDR3 bases: TGTGCCAGTAGTATTGGAGGGAATGAGCAGTACTTC.

J is TRBJ1-4 and V is TRBV19, with a weak D call TRBD1 (5 bases). The CDR3 extends over 14 amino acids. The germline V gene has CDR1 LNHDA and CDR2 SQIVND (reference sequence). Trimming left V 5 bases short and J 5 bases short, with 12 bases between. The CDR3 loop is CASSRRGLNEKLFF. CDR3 bases: TGTGCCAGTAGTCGGAGGGGACTAAATGAAAAACTGTTTTTT.

This chain connects TRBV6-5 to TRBJ2-7; TRBD2 matches 7 bases. The germline gives CDR1 MNHEY, CDR2 SVGAGI. The CDR3 has 13 residues. J gave up 0 bases and V 7 bases, and 3 bases lay outside the gene matches. CDR3 amino acids: CASTRGGSYEQYF. The CDR3 DNA reads TGTGCCAGCACACGCGGGGGCTCCTACGAGCAGTACTTC.

The chain links TRBV7-2 to TRBJ1-4; 11 bases agree with TRBD1. V lost 5 bases to trimming and J lost 8 bases; unmatched junction nucleotides: 10. CDR3 length: 16 amino acids. Germline V gene lookup returns CDR1 SGHTA and CDR2 FQGNSA. The CDR3 sequence: CASSTARTGGREKLFF. The CDR3 nucleotides read TGTGCCAGCAGCACCGCCAGGACAGGGGGCCGGGAAAAACTGTTTTTT.

The V gene is TRBV27, the J gene TRBJ1-1; 7 bases fit TRBD1. V lost 7 bases, J lost 1 base, and 18 bases stayed unmatched. CDR1 MNHEY and CDR2 SMNVEV come from the germline V gene (reference sequence). There are 18 residues in the CDR3. CDR3 DNA sequence: TGTGCCAGCAAAAGCCTTAAGCCGGGACAGAGTAAGAACACTGAAGCTTTCTTT. Protein: CASKSLKPGQSKNTEAFF.

The chain couples TRBV6-6 to TRBJ1-1; D not certain. V was shortened by 4 bases and J by 4 bases, with 7 bases between the two germline ends. This CDR3 comprises 12 residues. Germline CDR1 and CDR2: MNHNY and SVGAGI (reference sequence). CDR3 bases: TGTGCCAGCAGTTCCCCGGGCACTGAAGCTTTCTTT. This encodes CASSSPGTEAFF.

The V gene is TRBV6-4, the J gene TRBJ2-1; TRBD2 matches 14 bases. CDR3 length: 19 amino acids. J lost 4 bases, V lost 0 bases, and 8 bases had no gene match. The germline V gene has CDR1 MRHNA and CDR2 SNTAGT. CDR3 bases: TGTGCCAGCAGTGACTCGGCAGGGACTAGCGGGGGAGATTACAATGAGCAGTTCTTC. As protein: CASSDSAGTSGGDYNEQFF.

The gene calls are TRBV3-1 (or the pseudogene TRBV3-2) and TRBJ2-6; 8 bases line up with TRBD1. Germline CDR1 LGHDT, CDR2 YNNKEL (reference sequence). The CDR3 spans 18 residues. The trim removed 6 bases at V and 0 bases at J, leaving 10 bases unmatched. Here the CDR3 reads CASRATGTGGSGANVLTF. The CDR3, as DNA: TGTGCCAGCAGGGCAACCGGGACAGGAGGCTCTGGGGCCAACGTCCTGACTTTC.

This clone appeared a few times. The chain combines TRBV29-1 with TRBJ1-6; a possible D gene is TRBD1 (5 bases). Germline V gene sequence: CDR1 SQVTM, CDR2 ANQGSEA. V lost 8 bases and J 0 bases, leaving 23 bases between the germline ends. This CDR3 is 18 amino acids long. The CDR3 sequence: CSLPAGDFSSSYNSPLHF. The CDR3 DNA reads as TGCAGCCTCCCAGCGGGGGATTTCTCCAGCTCCTATAATTCACCCCTCCACTTT.

This chain uses TRBV5-1 with TRBJ2-3; D might be TRBD2 (5 bases). The V end was cut by 4 bases, the J end by 4 bases, with 13 bases between. CDR1 is SGHRS and CDR2 is YFSETQ in the germline V gene. The CDR3 consists of 14 residues. The CDR3 DNA is TGCGCCAGCAGCGGAATAGCGAGCGCAGATACGCAGTATTTT. Translation gives CASSGIASADTQYF.

The rearrangement uses TRBV4-1 and TRBJ1-4, with a possible D match to TRBD1 (5 bases). Germline V gene lookup returns CDR1 MGHRA and CDR2 YSYEKL. Trimming took 0 bases from V and 4 from J, leaving 12 bases between them. The CDR3 length is 16 residues. This CDR3 is CASSQDGGGYNEKLFF. As DNA, the CDR3 is TGCGCCAGCAGCCAAGATGGTGGGGGGTATAATGAAAAACTGTTTTTT.

The CDR3 DNA sequence: TGTGCCAGCTCACCTTCGACAGGGGGCGATTCACCCCTCCACTTT. It is translated as CASSPSTGGDSPLHF. The chain carries TRBV18 and TRBJ1-6; 10 bases match TRBD1. CDR1 and CDR2 (germline): KGHSH, LQKENI. The V segment lost 3 bases and the J segment 8 bases; nucleotides outside the gene matches: 4. The CDR3 is 15 amino acids.

This chain joins TRBV5-6 and TRBJ1-2, with a possible D match to TRBD1 (6 bases). The CDR3 length is 15 residues. From germline, CDR1 is SGHDT and CDR2 YYEEEE. V lost 2 bases, J lost 2 bases, and 13 bases lay in between. CDR3 amino acids: CASSLDQGFNYGYTF. CDR3 nucleotides: TGTGCCAGCAGCTTAGATCAGGGGTTCAACTATGGCTACACCTTC.

This clone was detected a few times. The V and J genes are TRBV18 and TRBJ1-4; tentatively, D is TRBD1 (5 bases). Germline lookup yields CDR1 KGHSH and CDR2 LQKENI. The CDR3 sequence is 14 residues long. The V end was cut by 8 bases, the J end by 0 bases, with 10 bases between. The CDR3 is CASRQQATNEKLFF. The DNA for the CDR3 is TGTGCCAGCCGTCAACAGGCAACTAATGAAAAACTGTTTTTT.

The chain has TRBV23-1 and TRBJ2-5; 14 nucleotides agree with TRBD2. TRBV23-1 is sorted into the ORF group, with uncertain function. CDR3 length: 15 residues. Losses at the gene ends were 10 bases for V and 8 bases for J; bases not matched to a gene: 12. In DNA, the CDR3 is TGCGCCATCTGGACTAGCGGGGGGATAAGACAAACCCAGTACTTC. It codes for CAIWTSGGIRQTQYF.

The V gene is TRBV5-1, the J gene TRBJ1-2; D may be TRBD1 (6 bases). The CDR3 spans 13 residues. Germline V gene sequence: CDR1 SGHRS, CDR2 YFSETQ. Trimming removed 2 bases at V and 6 bases at J, with 11 bases between. The DNA of the CDR3 is TGCGCCAGCAGCTTTACCGGGGACAATGGCTACACCTTC. It encodes CASSFTGDNGYTF.

This chain uses TRBV9 with TRBJ2-5, with TRBD2 as a possible D gene (6 bases). V was clipped by 5 bases and J by 7 bases, with 21 bases between them. The CDR3 is made up of 15 amino acids. Germline V gene lookup returns CDR1 SGDLS and CDR2 YYNGEE. For the CDR3, the DNA is TGTGCCAGCAGTCCAACCGGGACTGGAGGTCTGACCCAGTACTTC. It translates to CASSPTGTGGLTQYF.

The gene calls are TRBV3-1 (or the pseudogene TRBV3-2) and TRBJ1-6, with D unclear. The CDR3 has 12 residues. The V gene lost 4 bases and the J gene lost 9 bases, with 7 bases spanning the gap. CDR1 is LGHDT, CDR2 YNNKEL, per germline (reference sequence). CDR3 DNA: TGTGCCAGCAGCCCGTCGGGTTCACCCCTCCACTTT. Its protein product is CASSPSGSPLHF.

V and J are TRBV5-4 and TRBJ1-6; D remains unclear. The germline V gene encodes CDR1 SGHNT and CDR2 YYREEE (reference sequence). V lost 0 bases and J 5 bases, leaving 12 bases between the germline ends. This CDR3 comprises 16 residues. The chain's CDR3 is CASSLDAGRHNSPLHF. DNA for the CDR3: TGTGCCAGCAGCTTGGATGCGGGCAGGCATAATTCACCCCTCCACTTT.

This clone was recorded once. The chain has TRBV5-1 and TRBJ1-2, with no clear D. CDR3 size: 13 residues. Germline assignment: CDR1 SGHRS and CDR2 YFSETQ. The V gene lost 0 bases and the J gene lost 5 bases, with 8 bases spanning the gap. CDR3: CASSLGQKYGYTF. CDR3 nucleotides: TGCGCCAGCAGCTTGGGTCAGAAGTATGGCTACACCTTC.